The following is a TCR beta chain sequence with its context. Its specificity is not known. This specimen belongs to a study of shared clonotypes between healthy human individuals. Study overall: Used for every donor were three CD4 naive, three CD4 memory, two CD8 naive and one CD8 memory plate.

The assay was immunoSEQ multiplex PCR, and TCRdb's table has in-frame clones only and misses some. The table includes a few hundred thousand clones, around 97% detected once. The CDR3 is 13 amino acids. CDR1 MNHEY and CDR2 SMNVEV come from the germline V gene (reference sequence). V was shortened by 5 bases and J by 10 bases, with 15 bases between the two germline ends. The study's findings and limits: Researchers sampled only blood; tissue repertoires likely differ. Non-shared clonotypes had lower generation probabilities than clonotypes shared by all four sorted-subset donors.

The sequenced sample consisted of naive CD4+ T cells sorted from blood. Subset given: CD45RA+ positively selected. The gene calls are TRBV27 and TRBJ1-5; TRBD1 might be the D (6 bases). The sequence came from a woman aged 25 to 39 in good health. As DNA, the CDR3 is TGTGCCAGCAGTCTACAGGGATTAATTCCCCAGCATTTT. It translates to CASSLQGLIPQHF.